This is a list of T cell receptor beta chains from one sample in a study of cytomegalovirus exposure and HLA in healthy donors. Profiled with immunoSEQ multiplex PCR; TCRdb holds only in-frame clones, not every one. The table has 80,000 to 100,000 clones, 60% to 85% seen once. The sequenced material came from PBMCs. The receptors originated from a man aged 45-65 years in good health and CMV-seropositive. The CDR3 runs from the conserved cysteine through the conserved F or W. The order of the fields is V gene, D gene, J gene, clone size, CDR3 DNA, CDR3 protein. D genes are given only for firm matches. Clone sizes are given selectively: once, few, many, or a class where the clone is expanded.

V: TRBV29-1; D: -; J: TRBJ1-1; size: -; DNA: TGCAGCGTTGATCTGGCGGGGGCGAACACTGAAGCTTTCTTT; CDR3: CSVDLAGANTEAFF
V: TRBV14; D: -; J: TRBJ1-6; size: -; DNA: TGTGCCAGCAGCCAGAGGTCAGGGCAGGGGAATTCACCCCTCCACTTT; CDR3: CASSQRSGQGNSPLHF
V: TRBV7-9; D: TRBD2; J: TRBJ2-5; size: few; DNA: TGTTCCAGCAGCGGACTAGGGAGGGTCCAGTACTTC; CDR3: CSSSGLGRVQYF
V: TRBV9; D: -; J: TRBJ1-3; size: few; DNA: TGTGCCAGCAGCTTAGGACATGTCTCTGGAAACACCATATATTTT; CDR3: CASSLGHVSGNTIYF
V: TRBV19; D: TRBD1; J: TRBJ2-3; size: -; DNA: TGTGCCAGTAGCTGGGACAGATCTACGCAGTATTTT; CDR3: CASSWDRSTQYF
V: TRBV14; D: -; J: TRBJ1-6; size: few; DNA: TGTGCCAGCAGCCTAACGCGGGTTGGAAGTTCACCCCTCCACTTT; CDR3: CASSLTRVGSSPLHF
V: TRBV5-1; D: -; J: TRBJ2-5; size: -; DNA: TGCGCCAGCAGTCTCGCTGGACAGCTAGAGACCCAGTACTTC; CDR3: CASSLAGQLETQYF
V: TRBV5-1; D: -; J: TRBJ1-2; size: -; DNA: TGCGCCAGCAGCTTGGGACAGTCCCTGGCGGAAACCTTC; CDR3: CASSLGQSLAETF
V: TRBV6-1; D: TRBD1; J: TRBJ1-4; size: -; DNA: TGTGCCAGCAGTGACCAGATGGGGACAGGGGATGAAAAACTGTTTTTT; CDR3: CASSDQMGTGDEKLFF
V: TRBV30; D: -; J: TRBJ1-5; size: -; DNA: TGTGCCTGGAGTGTAGGGGTGGATCAGCCCCAGCATTTT; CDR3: CAWSVGVDQPQHF
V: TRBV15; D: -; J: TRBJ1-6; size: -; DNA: TGTGCCACCAGCAGAGGGCAGGGCAATTCACCCCTCCACTTT; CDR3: CATSRGQGNSPLHF
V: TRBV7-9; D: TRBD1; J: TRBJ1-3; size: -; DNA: TGTGCCAGCAGCCGGGACAGGGCTGGAAACACCATATATTTT; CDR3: CASSRDRAGNTIYF
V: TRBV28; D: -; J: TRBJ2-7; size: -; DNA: TGTGCCAGCAGCCCCGGGTCCAAGCCCTACGAGCAGTACTTC; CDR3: CASSPGSKPYEQYF
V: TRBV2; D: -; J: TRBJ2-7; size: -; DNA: TGTGCCAGCAGTGAAATGCTTTCCAGCTCCTACGAGCAGTACTTC; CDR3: CASSEMLSSSYEQYF
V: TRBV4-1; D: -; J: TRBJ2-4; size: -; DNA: TGCGCCAGCAGCCATCCGGGACTAGCCAAAAACATTCAGTACTTC; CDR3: CASSHPGLAKNIQYF
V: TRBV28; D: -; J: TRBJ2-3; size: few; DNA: TGTGCCAGCAGTTTACCCGAGGATACGCAGTATTTT; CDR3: CASSLPEDTQYF
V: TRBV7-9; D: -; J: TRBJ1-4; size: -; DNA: TGTGCCAGCAGCTCGCCCGGGGGTGCAACTAATGAAAAACTGTTTTTT; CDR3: CASSSPGGATNEKLFF
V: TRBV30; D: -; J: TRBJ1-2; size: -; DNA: TGTGCCCAATCCGCGACAGTGAATGGCTACCCCTTC; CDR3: CAQSATVNGYPF
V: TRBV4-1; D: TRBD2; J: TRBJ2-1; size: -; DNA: TGCGCCAGCAGCCCCAAATTTTCACTAGCGGGGGGACCGAGCTCCTACAATGAGCAGTTCTTC; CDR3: CASSPKFSLAGGPSSYNEQFF
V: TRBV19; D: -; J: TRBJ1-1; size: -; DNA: TGTGCCAGTAGCCCGGTAGGGGGTAACACTGAAGCTTTCTTT; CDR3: CASSPVGGNTEAFF
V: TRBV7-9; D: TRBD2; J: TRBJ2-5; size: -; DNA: TGTGCCAGCAGGCCTAGCGGGGCCTACCAAGAGACCCAGTACTTC; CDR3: CASRPSGAYQETQYF
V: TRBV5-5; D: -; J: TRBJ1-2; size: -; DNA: TGTGCCAGCAGCTTGAGGTCTTCACTCGGGAGCTACACCTTC; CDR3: CASSLRSSLGSYTF
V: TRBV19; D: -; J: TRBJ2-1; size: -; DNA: TGTGCCAGTGGGGGGTATGAGCAGTTCTTC; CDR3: CASGGYEQFF
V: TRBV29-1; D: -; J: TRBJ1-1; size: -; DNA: TGCAGCGGTGGTCGGACTGAAGCTTTCTTT; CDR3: CSGGRTEAFF
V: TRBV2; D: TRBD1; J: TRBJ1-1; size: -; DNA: TGTGCCAGCACGGAGGGGGCGAACACTGAAGCTTTCTTT; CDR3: CASTEGANTEAFF
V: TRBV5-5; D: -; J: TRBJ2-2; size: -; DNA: TGTGCCAGCAGCAAGCTAGCGTCCGATACCGGGGAGCTGTTTTTT; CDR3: CASSKLASDTGELFF
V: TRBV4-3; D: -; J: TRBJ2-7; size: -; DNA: TGCGCCAGCAGCCAAGATCTTTCTTTGGGGACAACCTCCTACGAGCAGTACTTC; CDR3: CASSQDLSLGTTSYEQYF
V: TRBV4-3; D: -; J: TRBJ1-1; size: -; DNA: TGCGCCAGCAGCCAAGACGCAGGTTCCGACACTGAAGCTTTCTTT; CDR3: CASSQDAGSDTEAFF
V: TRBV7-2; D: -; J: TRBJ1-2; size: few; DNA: TGTGCCAGCAGCAGAGAAAGGGGCCCTAACTATGGCTACACCTTC; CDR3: CASSRERGPNYGYTF
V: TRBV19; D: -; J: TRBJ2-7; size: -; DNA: TGTGCCAGTAGTACCAGGAACTCCTACGAGCAGTACTTC; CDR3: CASSTRNSYEQYF
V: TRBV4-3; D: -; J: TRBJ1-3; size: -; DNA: TGCGCCAGCAGCCAAGGAGGGAGCTCTGGAAACACCATATATTTT; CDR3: CASSQGGSSGNTIYF
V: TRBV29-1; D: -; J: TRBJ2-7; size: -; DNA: TGCAGCGCCGGGAGGACAGGGTCTTACGAGCAGTACTTC; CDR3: CSAGRTGSYEQYF
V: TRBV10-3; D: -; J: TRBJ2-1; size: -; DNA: TGTGCCATCAGTGGGGGAGATGAGCAGTTCTTC; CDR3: CAISGGDEQFF
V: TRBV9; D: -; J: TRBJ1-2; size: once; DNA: TGTGCCAGCAGCGTAGATCAGGGGAACTATGGCTACACCTTC; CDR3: CASSVDQGNYGYTF
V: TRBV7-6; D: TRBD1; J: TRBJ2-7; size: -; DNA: TGTGCCAGCAGCCCACGGACAGGGTTCGAGCAGTACTTC; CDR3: CASSPRTGFEQYF
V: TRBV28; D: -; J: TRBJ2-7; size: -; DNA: TGTGCCAGCAGTCCCTCCCCCCCCAGTCCCTACGAGCAGTACTTC; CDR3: CASSPSPPSPYEQYF
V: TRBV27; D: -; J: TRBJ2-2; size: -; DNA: TGTGCCAGCAGCTCCCTGCGGGCCGGGGAGCTGTTTTTT; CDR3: CASSSLRAGELFF
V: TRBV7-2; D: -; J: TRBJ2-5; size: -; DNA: TGTGCCAGCAGCTTAGCGGGGGCCTCGGTGACCCAGTACTTC; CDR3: CASSLAGASVTQYF
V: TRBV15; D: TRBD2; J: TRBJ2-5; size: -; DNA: TGTGCCACCAGCAGAGAGAGCGGGGGGGCACCCGGGACCCAGTACTTC; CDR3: CATSRESGGAPGTQYF
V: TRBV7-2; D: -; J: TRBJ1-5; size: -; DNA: TGTGCCAGCCGGGGGGCGAACGCTCAGCCCCAGCATTTT; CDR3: CASRGANAQPQHF
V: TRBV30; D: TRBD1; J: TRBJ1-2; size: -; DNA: TGTGCCTGGAGTGGGGGACAGGGAGGCTACCCCTTC; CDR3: CAWSGGQGGYPF
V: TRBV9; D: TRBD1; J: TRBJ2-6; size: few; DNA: TGTGCCAGCAGCCCCCCCGGGACAGGGGGCGCAGGGTCTGGGGCCAACGTCCTGACTTTC; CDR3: CASSPPGTGGAGSGANVLTF
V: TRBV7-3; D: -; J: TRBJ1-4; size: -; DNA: TGTGCCAGCAGCTTAACTGGACTTGCAACTAATGAAAAACTGTTTTTT; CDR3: CASSLTGLATNEKLFF
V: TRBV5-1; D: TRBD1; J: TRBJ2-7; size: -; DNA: TGCGCCAGCAGGGACAGGGAAACGGGCGAGCAGTACTTC; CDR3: CASRDRETGEQYF
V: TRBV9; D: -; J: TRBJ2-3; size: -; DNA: TGTGCCAGCAGCGTAGGTACAGTGAGAGATACGCAGTATTTT; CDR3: CASSVGTVRDTQYF
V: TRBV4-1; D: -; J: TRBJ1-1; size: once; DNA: TGCGCCAGCAGCCAAGAGCGGCTTACTGAAGCTTTCTTT; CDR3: CASSQERLTEAFF
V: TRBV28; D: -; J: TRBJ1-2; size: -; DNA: TGTGCCAGCATCCCCAGCGGGGAGGACTATGGCTACACCTTC; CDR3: CASIPSGEDYGYTF
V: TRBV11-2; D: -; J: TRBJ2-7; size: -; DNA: TGTGCCAGCAGCTCTTACTTCGGGATTTCCTACGAGCAGTACTTC; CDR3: CASSSYFGISYEQYF